This T cell receptor (beta chain) derives from a study of cytomegalovirus exposure and HLA in healthy donors. Germline loops: CDR1 MNHNS, CDR2 SASEGT. The J segment lost 5 bases and the V segment lost 7 bases, leaving 6 bases of the junction unmatched. The CDR3 has 15 amino acids. The PCR employed 60 Vbeta primers together with 13 Jbeta primers. Profiled with immunoSEQ multiplex PCR; TCRdb holds only in-frame clones, not every one. The sample lists around 190,000 clones; around 79% were seen once. The J gene is TRBJ1-6, the V gene TRBV6-1; TRBD1 aligns across 9 bases. The sequencing input was PBMCs. The receptor was isolated from a woman aged 18-29 years in good health and CMV-seronegative. The CDR3 spells CASTPDRGNNSPLHF. As DNA, the CDR3 is TGTGCCAGCACCCCGGACAGGGGAAATAATTCACCCCTCCACTTT.